This TCR beta chain was documented in a study of cytomegalovirus exposure and HLA in healthy donors. Study-wide findings and caveats: In a later analysis, HLA-associated TCR beta chains were more clonally expanded than equally common others. Rarity held for most TCR sequences, but there were some public TCRs that occurred in many donors. The authors later linked a missense DCLRE1C variant to TCR beta V- and J-gene trimming. A later analysis by the authors found several of the most significant clusters apparently linked to common viral pathogens.

V lost 3 bases, J lost 4 bases, and 15 bases lay in between. The CDR3 is made up of 15 amino acids. Germline-derived CDR1 and CDR2 are SGHTA and FQGNSA. PCR was performed using 60 Vbeta and 13 Jbeta primers. Method: immunoSEQ multiplex PCR; TCRdb's copy keeps in-frame clones and lacks some. Here the sample table reports 50,000 to 60,000 clones. Turning to this clone: The antigen remains undetermined.

The V gene is TRBV7-2, the J gene TRBJ2-5; no reliable D call. This TCR was recovered from a woman in her fifties or sixties in good health and CMV-seropositive. Sequenced material: PBMCs. The CDR3 sequence: CASSFDRVMRETQYF. In nucleotides, the CDR3 is TGTGCCAGCAGCTTCGACCGGGTAATGAGAGAGACCCAGTACTTC.